These T cell receptor beta chains were read from a single sample in a study of shared clonotypes between healthy human individuals. Measured with immunoSEQ multiplex PCR; TCRdb has only the in-frame clones, and not every one. The sample has around 2,000,000 clones; about 95% are singletons. Sequenced input: naive CD8+ T cells sorted from blood. The receptor set was obtained from a man aged 18 to 35 in good health. CDR3s include the opening cysteine and the closing phenylalanine or tryptophan. The order of the fields is J gene, V gene, D gene, clone size, CDR3 protein, CDR3 DNA. A D gene is named only where the DNA matches it firmly. Not all rows give a size; the values are once, few, many and, for expanded clones, a class.

>TRBJ1-6|TRBV7-8|-|-
CASSSYRSSYNSPLHF
TGTGCCAGCAGCTCCTACAGGAGCTCCTATAATTCACCCCTCCACTTT
>TRBJ2-7|TRBV5-6|TRBD2|-
CASSLEAGVSYEQYF
TGTGCCAGCAGCTTGGAAGCGGGGGTCTCCTACGAGCAGTACTTC
>TRBJ1-1|TRBV30|-|-
CAWRGVDTEAFF
TGTGCCTGGAGGGGGGTTGACACTGAAGCTTTCTTT
>TRBJ2-2|TRBV19|TRBD1|-
CASSIWPGGTGELFF
TGTGCCAGTAGTATTTGGCCAGGGGGCACCGGGGAGCTGTTTTTT
>TRBJ2-7|TRBV7-8|-|-
CASSLGSGPGFEQYF
TGTGCCAGCAGCTTAGGGAGCGGGCCGGGTTTCGAGCAGTACTTC
>TRBJ1-5|TRBV30|TRBD1|few
CAWSAGQGNQPQHF
TGTGCCTGGAGCGCGGGACAGGGGAATCAGCCCCAGCATTTT
>TRBJ2-3|TRBV6-4|-|-
CASSDSALGLGTDTQYF
TGTGCCAGCAGTGACTCGGCTCTAGGGCTGGGCACAGATACGCAGTATTTT
>TRBJ1-1|TRBV28|TRBD1|-
CASSPPGQKLNTEAFF
TGTGCCAGCAGTCCACCGGGACAGAAATTGAACACTGAAGCTTTCTTT
>TRBJ2-7|TRBV27|TRBD2|-
CASSPGGGEQYF
TGTGCCAGCAGTCCTGGGGGGGGTGAGCAGTACTTC
>TRBJ2-7|TRBV4-1|-|-
CASSQDPWSYEQYF
TGCGCCAGCAGCCAGGACCCTTGGAGCTACGAGCAGTACTTC
>TRBJ2-7|TRBV6-6|-|-
CASSYSTASYEQYF
TGTGCCAGCAGTTACTCGACAGCTTCCTACGAGCAGTACTTC
>TRBJ2-7|TRBV9|-|-
CASSVAQLLRAAYEQYF
TGTGCCAGCAGCGTAGCCCAACTTTTGAGGGCAGCCTACGAGCAGTACTTC
>TRBJ2-5|TRBV6-5|TRBD2|-
CASSFAGGWQETQYF
TGTGCCAGCAGTTTCGCGGGGGGCTGGCAAGAGACCCAGTACTTC
>TRBJ2-7|TRBV29-1|-|-
CSVEQSGVLYEQYF
TGCAGCGTTGAACAGTCGGGGGTCCTCTACGAGCAGTACTTC
>TRBJ2-1|TRBV4-3|-|-
CASSQDRREIYNEQFF
TGCGCCAGCAGCCAAGACAGGCGGGAAATCTACAATGAGCAGTTCTTC
>TRBJ2-7|TRBV28|TRBD1|-
CASSLTGNSYEQYF
TGTGCCAGCAGCTTGACAGGGAACTCCTACGAGCAGTACTTC
>TRBJ2-5|TRBV7-8|-|-
CASSSTQETQYF
TGTGCCAGCAGCTCTACCCAAGAGACCCAGTACTTC
>TRBJ2-7|TRBV27|TRBD1|-
CASSFVGTGVPYEQYF
TGTGCCAGCAGTTTTGTAGGGACAGGGGTGCCTTACGAGCAGTACTTC
>TRBJ2-1|TRBV10-2|TRBD2|-
CASILTSGGANEQFF
TGCGCCAGCATCCTAACTAGCGGGGGGGCAAATGAGCAGTTCTTC
>TRBJ2-7|TRBV6-1|TRBD2|-
CASAAGATYEQYF
TGTGCCAGCGCGGCGGGAGCCACCTACGAGCAGTACTTC
>TRBJ2-5|TRBV2|TRBD1|-
CASSSDRGRETQYF
TGTGCCAGCAGCTCCGACAGGGGGCGAGAGACCCAGTACTTC
>TRBJ1-1|TRBV5-4|-|-
CASSIGTGYTEAFF
TGTGCCAGCAGCATAGGAACAGGGTACACTGAAGCTTTCTTT